This T cell receptor (beta chain) was found in a study of cytomegalovirus exposure and HLA in healthy donors. Study-level points and caveats: Sequencing artifact likely explains a cluster of highly shared sequence variants. Researchers reported in a later analysis that a missense DCLRE1C variant was tied to TCR beta V- and J-gene trimming. What a later analysis showed was that several of the most significant clusters appeared linked to common viral pathogens.

Both 60 Vbeta primers and 13 Jbeta primers went into the PCR. Sequenced by immunoSEQ multiplex PCR; TCRdb stores in-frame clones only, minus some. Of fewer than 200,000 clones listed, roughly four fifths are singletons. With regard to this clone: Its target is unknown.

Trimming removed 0 bases from V and 2 bases from J; junction bases left unmatched: 4. This CDR3 has 16 amino acids. In germline, CDR1 is SGDLS, CDR2 YYNGEE. This clonotype was obtained from a woman aged 18-29 years in good health and CMV-seronegative. J is TRBJ2-1 and V is TRBV9; 8 positions match TRBD2. The specimen was PBMCs. In DNA form, the CDR3 reads TGTGCCAGCAGCGTAGAAGACGGGGGGGCCTACAATGAGCAGTTCTTC. Amino acid sequence: CASSVEDGGAYNEQFF.